These T cell receptor beta chains were read from a single sample in a study of shared clonotypes between healthy human individuals. Clones were sequenced by immunoSEQ multiplex PCR, and TCRdb holds only the in-frame ones, with some missing. The sample gives a few million clones, over 90% of which show up once; roughly 0.36% is in the top ten. Material for sequencing was naive CD4+ T cells from PBMCs. The source is a man aged 18 to 29 in good health. Some clones in this sample may be carry-over from other donors' samples. CDR3s include the opening cysteine and the closing phenylalanine or tryptophan. The D gene is left open where the match is weak.

d_gene: TRBD1
j_gene: TRBJ2-3
len: 13
v_gene: TRBV29-1
CDR3nt: TGCAGCATCGGACAGGGGGGCACAGATACGCAGTATTTT
CDR3aa: CSIGQGGTDTQYF

d_gene: -
j_gene: TRBJ2-3
len: 18
v_gene: TRBV5-1
CDR3nt: TGCGCCAGCAGCTTGGGTGGGGGAAAACGAGATAGCACAGATACGCAGTATTTT
CDR3aa: CASSLGGGKRDSTDTQYF

d_gene: -
j_gene: TRBJ2-4
len: 18
v_gene: TRBV4-1
CDR3nt: TGCGCCAGCAGCCAAGTGGGTCGCAGGTCCCTAGCCAAAAACATTCAGTACTTC
CDR3aa: CASSQVGRRSLAKNIQYF

d_gene: -
j_gene: TRBJ2-3
len: 13
v_gene: TRBV2
CDR3nt: TGTGCCGGGAGGTTGGGGGCGACAGATACGCAGTATTTT
CDR3aa: CAGRLGATDTQYF

d_gene: -
j_gene: TRBJ2-1
len: 12
v_gene: TRBV11-2
CDR3nt: TGTGCCAGCAGCTTAGGGGGGGATGAGCAGTTCTTC
CDR3aa: CASSLGGDEQFF

d_gene: TRBD1
j_gene: TRBJ1-5
len: 15
v_gene: TRBV4-1
CDR3nt: TGCGCCAGCAGCCAAGATGGACAGGTCGATCAGCCCCAGCATTTT
CDR3aa: CASSQDGQVDQPQHF

d_gene: -
j_gene: TRBJ2-3
len: 13
v_gene: TRBV7-2
CDR3nt: TGTGCCAGCAGTCAAGACGGGACAGATACGCAGTATTTT
CDR3aa: CASSQDGTDTQYF

d_gene: -
j_gene: TRBJ2-7
len: 16
v_gene: TRBV6-6
CDR3nt: TGTGCCAGCTTCCCCTCGCTAGCTCCACGGGGCCACGAGCAGTACTTC
CDR3aa: CASFPSLAPRGHEQYF

d_gene: TRBD1
j_gene: TRBJ2-6
len: 16
v_gene: TRBV4-2
CDR3nt: TGTGCCAGCAGCCAGCAACAGGGGGCTGGGGCCAACGTCCTGACTTTC
CDR3aa: CASSQQQGAGANVLTF

d_gene: TRBD1
j_gene: TRBJ1-5
len: 16
v_gene: TRBV28
CDR3nt: TGTGTCATTGGGACAGGGGCATTCTATAGCAATCAGCCCCAGCATTTT
CDR3aa: CVIGTGAFYSNQPQHF

d_gene: TRBD1
j_gene: TRBJ2-4
len: 16
v_gene: TRBV18
CDR3nt: TGTGCCAGCTCACCCGGACAGGGGGAAGCCAAAAACATTCAGTACTTC
CDR3aa: CASSPGQGEAKNIQYF

d_gene: TRBD2
j_gene: TRBJ2-7
len: 13
v_gene: TRBV6-1
CDR3nt: TGTGCCAGCAGAGGGACTAGCGGGTACGAGCAGTACTTC
CDR3aa: CASRGTSGYEQYF

d_gene: TRBD2
j_gene: TRBJ2-1
len: 15
v_gene: TRBV4-1
CDR3nt: TGCGCCAGCAGGCTGACTAGCGGCTCCTACAATGAGCAGTTCTTC
CDR3aa: CASRLTSGSYNEQFF